A single sample is the source of the 11 T cell receptor beta chains below, sequenced in a study of blood T cell repertoires in COVID-19 (TCRdb year 2020). Preparation of the library involved the immunoSEQ multiplex PCR assay. TCRdb limited this immuneACCESS table to in-frame rearrangements with V and J called. A share of clones is missing; checked studies link under half to unresolved V genes, and the rest is unexplained. This sample comprises around 250,000 clones, more than 80% of them detected only once. Clones ranked in the top ten supply 0.85% to 0.95% of the sample. The sequenced material came from PBMCs or T cells enriched from blood (not recorded which). Source of these receptors: a middle-aged man who had been exposed to COVID-19.

The count of this clone is one. The chain uses TRBV9 and TRBJ2-3; 11 bases are a match to TRBD2. The V segment lost 3 bases and the J segment 2 bases; nucleotides outside the gene matches: 5. The CDR3 spans 16 residues. Germline values: CDR1 SGDLS, CDR2 YYNGEE. CDR3 sequence (DNA): TGTGCCAGCAGCGACGGGACTAGCGGATACACAGATACGCAGTATTTT. Translation gives CASSDGTSGYTDTQYF.

The V call is TRBV5-8, the J call TRBJ2-1; D is possibly TRBD2 (5 bases). Between the trimmed V and J ends, which lost 6 bases and 3 bases, there was a span of 19 bases. The CDR3 is 16 amino acids. CDR1 is SGHTS and CDR2 is YDEGEE in the germline V gene. Written as DNA, the CDR3 is TGTGCCAGCATTATTGGCGGGCTAGAGGACTACAATGAGCAGTTCTTC. This codes for CASIIGGLEDYNEQFF.

The CDR3 spells CASSPGQLNSPLHF. In DNA, the CDR3 is TGTGCCAGCAGCCCCGGACAGCTCAATTCACCCCTCCACTTT. J is TRBJ1-6 and V is TRBV5-4; possibly TRBD1 for D (6 bases). CDR3 length equals 14 residues. The germline V and J ends were trimmed by 4 bases and 7 bases, with 12 bases remaining between them. The germline V gene encodes CDR1 SGHNT and CDR2 YYREEE (reference sequence).

V and J are TRBV11-2 and TRBJ2-3; D gene uncertain. This CDR3 has 13 amino acids. Germline-derived CDR1 and CDR2 are SGHAT and FQNNGV. The V end was cut by 0 bases, the J end by 4 bases, with 5 bases between. This CDR3 reads CASSLDEADTQYF. CDR3 DNA: TGTGCCAGCAGCTTAGATGAGGCAGATACGCAGTATTTT. Drawing the rest from reference TRBV11-2 and TRBJ2-3, the complete variable domain is EAGVAQSPRYKIIEKRQSVAFWCNPISGHATLYWYQQILGQGPKLLIQFQNNGVVDDSQLPKDRFSAERLKGVDSTLKIQPAKLEDSAVYLCASSLDEADTQYFGPGTRLTVL.

The chain carries TRBV29-1 and TRBJ2-7; TRBD1 matches 8 bases. The CDR3 is made up of 13 amino acids. Germline assignment: CDR1 SQVTM and CDR2 ANQGSEA. The ends lost 4 bases at V and 3 bases at J; junction bases unmatched: 5. The CDR3 DNA sequence: TGCAGCGTTGGAGGGACAGGAATCTACGAGCAGTACTTC. Residues: CSVGGTGIYEQYF.

The J gene is TRBJ2-1, the V gene TRBV5-4; TRBD2 matches 11 bases. J gave up 9 bases and V 5 bases, and 16 bases lay outside the gene matches. CDR1 is SGHNT, CDR2 YYREEE, per germline (reference sequence). The length of the CDR3 is 17 residues. For the CDR3, the DNA is TGTGCCAGCAGTACCGGGACTAGCGGCGTTCGGGGGGTTGAGCAGTTCTTC. This sequence encodes CASSTGTSGVRGVEQFF.

The rearrangement uses TRBV3-1 (or the pseudogene TRBV3-2) and TRBJ2-1, with 11 bases identical to TRBD2. Germline CDR1 is LGHDT and CDR2 is YNNKEL (reference sequence). The CDR3 covers 15 residues. J was trimmed by 4 bases and V by 4 bases; bases with no gene match: 3. In DNA form, the CDR3 reads TGTGCCAGCAGCCCTAGCGGGAGGTCTTACAATGAGCAGTTCTTC. Translated: CASSPSGRSYNEQFF.

The chain recombines TRBV5-4 with TRBJ2-1; 8 bases align to TRBD2. With 0 bases clipped from V and 4 bases from J, the junction kept 3 bases outside the gene matches. Germline CDR1 SGHNT, CDR2 YYREEE (reference sequence). The CDR3 length is 15 residues. The CDR3, as DNA: TGTGCCAGCAGCTTGGAGGCTAGCGGGTACAATGAGCAGTTCTTC. It is translated as CASSLEASGYNEQFF.

The chain couples TRBV7-9 to TRBJ2-5; D remains ambiguous. This CDR3 region has 18 residues. Germline values: CDR1 SEHNR, CDR2 FQNEAQ (reference sequence). V was pared by 5 bases and J by 1 base, with 23 bases between. The DNA for the CDR3 is TGTGCCAGCAGCGCGGCCAAGTGGTTTACTACAACCCAAGAGACCCAGTACTTC. It encodes CASSAAKWFTTTQETQYF.

This clone was counted once. The chain uses TRBV29-1 and TRBJ2-5; the match to TRBD2 covers 7 bases. The ends lost 3 bases at V and 5 bases at J; junction bases unmatched: 6. From germline, CDR1 is SQVTM and CDR2 ANQGSEA. This CDR3 is built from 13 residues. CDR3 sequence: CSVDLLAPETQYF. The CDR3 DNA follows: TGCAGCGTTGATTTACTAGCGCCCGAGACCCAGTACTTC.

The chain recombines TRBV5-1 with TRBJ1-5; D remains unclear. This CDR3 contains 16 residues. Germline V gene data show CDR1 as SGHRS and CDR2 as YFSETQ. V lost 0 bases, J lost 7 bases, and 17 bases lay in between. This chain's CDR3 is CASSLDAAGTGQPQHF. The CDR3 region has the DNA TGCGCCAGCAGCTTGGATGCCGCGGGAACGGGACAGCCCCAGCATTTT.